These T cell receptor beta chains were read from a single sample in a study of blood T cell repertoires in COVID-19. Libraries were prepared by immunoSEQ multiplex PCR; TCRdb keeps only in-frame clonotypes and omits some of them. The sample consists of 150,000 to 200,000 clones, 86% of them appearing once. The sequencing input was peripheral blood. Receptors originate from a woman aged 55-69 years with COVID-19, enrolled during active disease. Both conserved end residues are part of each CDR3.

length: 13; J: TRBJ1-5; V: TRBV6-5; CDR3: CASIGTGNQPQHF
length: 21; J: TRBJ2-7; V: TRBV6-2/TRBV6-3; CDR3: CASSYSILGLVSDVTLYEQYF
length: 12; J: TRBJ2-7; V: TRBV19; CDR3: CASSGRGYEQYF
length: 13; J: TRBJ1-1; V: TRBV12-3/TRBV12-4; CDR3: CASSINRNTEAFF
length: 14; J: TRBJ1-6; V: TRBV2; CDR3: CASSGDSNNSPLHF
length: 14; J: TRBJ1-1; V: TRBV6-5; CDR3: CASSSQDRGTEAFF
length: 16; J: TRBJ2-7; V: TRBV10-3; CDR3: CAISDLGTSIPYEQYF
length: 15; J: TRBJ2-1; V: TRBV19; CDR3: CASTAGLNSYNEQFF
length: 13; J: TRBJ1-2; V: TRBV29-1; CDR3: CSARQGEDYGYTF
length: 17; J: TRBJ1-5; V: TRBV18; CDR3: CASSSGQGAGGNQPQHF
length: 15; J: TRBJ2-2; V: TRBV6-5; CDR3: CASSWSGRLGGELFF
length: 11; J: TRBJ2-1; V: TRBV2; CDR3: CAVDRYNEQFF
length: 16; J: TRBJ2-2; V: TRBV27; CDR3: CASSLKPFINTGELFF
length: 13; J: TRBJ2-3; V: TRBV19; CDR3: CATGTGWADTQYF
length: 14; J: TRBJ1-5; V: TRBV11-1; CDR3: CASSFRGSNQPQHF
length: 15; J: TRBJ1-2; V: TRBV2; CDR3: CASSETRTGGDGYTF
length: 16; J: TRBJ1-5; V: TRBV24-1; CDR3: CATSASGQGLNQPQHF
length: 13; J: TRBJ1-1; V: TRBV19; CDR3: CASSMTGNTEAFF
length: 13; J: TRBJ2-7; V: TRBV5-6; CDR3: CASSSMGRYEQYF
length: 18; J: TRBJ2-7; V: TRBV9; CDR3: CASSPTRGRTSGSYEQYF
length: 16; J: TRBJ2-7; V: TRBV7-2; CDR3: CASSLVSATSGYEQYF
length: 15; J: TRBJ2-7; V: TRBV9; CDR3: CASSPFAEVHYEQYF
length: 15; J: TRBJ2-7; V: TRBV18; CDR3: CASSPQLGQSYEQYF
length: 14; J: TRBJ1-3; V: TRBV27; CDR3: CASSLLGPGNTIYF
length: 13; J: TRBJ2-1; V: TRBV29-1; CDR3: CSASGTGMNEQFF
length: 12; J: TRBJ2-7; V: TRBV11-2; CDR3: CASSTIGQEQYF
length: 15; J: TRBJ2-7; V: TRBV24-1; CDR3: CATSDRGASLYEQYF
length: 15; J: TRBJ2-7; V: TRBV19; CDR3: CASSIEPRQPYEQYF
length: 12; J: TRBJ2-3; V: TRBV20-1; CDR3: CSASIYTDTQYF
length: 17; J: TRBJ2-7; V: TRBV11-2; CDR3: CASSLTALQNTRYEQYF
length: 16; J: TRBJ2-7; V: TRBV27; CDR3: CASSSSTGETSYEQYF
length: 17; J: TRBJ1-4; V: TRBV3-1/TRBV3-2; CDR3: CASSRRQGRQAREKLFF
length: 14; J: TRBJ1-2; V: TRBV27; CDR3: CASSSPDRGLGYTF
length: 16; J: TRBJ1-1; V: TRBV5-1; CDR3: CASSRDRGSGNTEAFF
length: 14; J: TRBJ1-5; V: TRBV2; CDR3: CASSDGGMSQPQHF
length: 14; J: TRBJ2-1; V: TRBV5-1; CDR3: CASSLALQSNEQFF
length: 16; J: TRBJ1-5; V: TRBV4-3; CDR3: CASSPSQGMGNQPQHF
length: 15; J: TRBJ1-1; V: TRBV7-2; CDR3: CASSLVGSGGTEAFF
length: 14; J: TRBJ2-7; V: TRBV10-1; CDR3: CAGAPGLAGYEQYF
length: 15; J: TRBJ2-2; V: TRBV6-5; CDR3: CASSFRTGGGGELFF
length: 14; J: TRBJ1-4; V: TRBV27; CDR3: CASSLRDKNEKLFF
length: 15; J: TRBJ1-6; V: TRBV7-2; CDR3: CASSFRPGDNSPLHF
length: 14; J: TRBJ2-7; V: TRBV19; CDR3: CASSLSRGTYEQYF
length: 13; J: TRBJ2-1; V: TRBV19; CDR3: CASGRVAGGEQFF
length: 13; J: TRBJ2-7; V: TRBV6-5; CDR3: CASSRQLSYEQYF
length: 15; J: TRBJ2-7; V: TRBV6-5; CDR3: CASSYSSYSSYEQYF
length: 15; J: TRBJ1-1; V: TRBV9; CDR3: CASSFSTKQGVGAFF
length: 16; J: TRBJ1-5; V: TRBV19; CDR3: CASSGKKQGRGQPQHF
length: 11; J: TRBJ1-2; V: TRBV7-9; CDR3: CAGDGVGGYTF
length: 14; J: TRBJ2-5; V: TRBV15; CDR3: CATSRDRGSETQYF